This TCR beta chain was sequenced in a study of blood T cell repertoires in COVID-19. Assay used: immunoSEQ multiplex PCR; TCRdb lists only in-frame clones, some missing. The table includes under 25,000 clones, roughly 83% detected once. What was sequenced was peripheral blood. The source is a man in his sixties or seventies with acute or convalescent COVID-19.

CDR3 amino acids: CSVEALSGGANTGELFF. The CDR3 DNA follows: TGCAGCGTTGAAGCTCTTAGCGGGGGAGCGAACACCGGGGAGCTGTTTTTT. V and J are TRBV29-1 and TRBJ2-2; 9 positions match TRBD2. The J segment lost 0 bases and the V segment lost 1 base, leaving 6 bases of the junction unmatched. The CDR3 has 17 residues. Germline V lookup: CDR1 SQVTM, CDR2 ANQGSEA.